The present T cell receptor (beta chain) was sequenced within a study of blood T cells in healthy people across ages. V was clipped by 1 base and J by 5 bases, with 14 bases between them. This CDR3 contains 14 residues. Germline V gives CDR1 DFQATT, CDR2 SNEGSKA (reference sequence). A second about 7 to 11 cycle PCR used barcoded and J-beta primers. Each cDNA molecule carried a tag from a template-switch adaptor that contained 12 random nucleotides. One entry per CDR3 protein results from TCRdb running MiXCR on the 5' RACE reads. The data contain around 800,000 distinct CDR3 sequences, more than 25% of them singletons. Separately, the same data were catalogued under a study of T cells of mothers and their children. That paper adds: Per child, around 3 million TCR beta CDR3 reads were obtained, against over 9 million per mother. Biologically related mothers and children overlapped slightly more than unrelated pairs, a non-significant difference.

The chain uses TRBV20-1 and TRBJ2-5; unclear D gene. The TCR comes from a boy younger than 18 in good health. Source material: blood. CDR3 loop: CSARAYSNVETQYF. In nucleotides, the CDR3 is TGCAGTGCTAGAGCCTATAGCAATGTGGAGACCCAGTACTTC.